What follows are 16 T cell receptor beta chains derived from one specimen sequenced in a study of T cell clonotyping in hematopoietic cell transplantation. Data came from immunoSEQ multiplex PCR; TCRdb stores just in-frame clones and leaves some out. This table holds around 17,000 clones, over 55% found once. The specimen sequenced was peripheral blood mononuclear cells. The receptors shown here come from a woman aged 60-75 years in good health. Some clones in this sample may be carry-over from other donors' samples.

In its sample, this clone was seen once. The genes are TRBV27 and TRBJ1-1; no clear D gene. This CDR3 is 13 amino acids long. V gave up 5 bases and J gave up 9 bases, with 16 bases separating them. Germline CDR1 is MNHEY and CDR2 is SMNVEV (reference sequence). CDR3 sequence (DNA): TGTGCCAGCAGTCCTCGACCGCGAACCCAAGCTTTCTTT. This codes for CASSPRPRTQAFF.

This clone is labeled as medium-sized. The chain couples TRBV27 to TRBJ2-7, with TRBD2 matching 9 bases. V shed 1 base and J 5 bases; nucleotides not matched to a gene: 6. The CDR3 runs to 15 residues. Germline lookup yields CDR1 MNHEY and CDR2 SMNVEV (reference sequence). CDR3 in DNA: TGTGCCAGCAGTTTATTTGCGGGGGGGCCCCACGAGCAGTACTTC. Translated: CASSLFAGGPHEQYF.

V gene TRBV27 combines with J gene TRBJ1-5, with TRBD1 matching over 11 bases. V trimming: 5 bases; J trimming: 4 bases; junction bases outside the gene matches: 4. Germline lookup yields CDR1 MNHEY and CDR2 SMNVEV (reference sequence). The CDR3 runs to 15 residues. In DNA form, the CDR3 reads TGTGCCAGCAGTGTGGGACAGGGGGAGAATCAGCCCCAGCATTTT. Translated, it gives CASSVGQGENQPQHF.

By share, this clone ranks as medium-sized. The chain couples TRBV5-6 to TRBJ2-1; the D gene is possibly TRBD2 (5 bases). Germline V lookup: CDR1 SGHDT, CDR2 YYEEEE. The V and J ends lost 6 bases and 8 bases respectively, with 18 bases between them. The CDR3 sequence is 14 residues long. CDR3 nucleotide sequence: TGTGCCAGCAACCCCTGGGGAGAGCGAGATGAGCAGTTCTTC. It is translated as CASNPWGERDEQFF.

V usage is TRBV29-1 and J usage is TRBJ2-5, with D uncertain. The V and J ends lost 3 bases and 6 bases respectively, with 14 bases between them. This CDR3 spans 13 amino acids. Germline CDR1 reads SQVTM; CDR2 reads ANQGSEA. The CDR3 region has the DNA TGCAGCGTTGATCAAACTCGCGGACAGACCCAGTACTTC. This encodes CSVDQTRGQTQYF.

This clone was detected only once. As DNA, the CDR3 is TGTGCCAGCAACTCCCAGACAGGGAGGGTCTATGGCTACACCTTC. Translation gives CASNSQTGRVYGYTF. The chain uses TRBV9 and TRBJ1-2; TRBD1 matches at 7 bases. V lost 6 bases to trimming and J lost 4 bases; unmatched junction nucleotides: 12. CDR1 and CDR2 (germline): SGDLS, YYNGEE. The CDR3 contains 15 residues.

The chain combines TRBV4-3 with TRBJ2-7, with TRBD2 as a possible D gene (5 bases). V gave up 1 base and J gave up 3 bases, with 10 bases separating them. The germline gives CDR1 LGHNA, CDR2 YSLEER. The length of the CDR3 is 14 residues. The CDR3 is CASSQGGVGYEQYF. In DNA, the CDR3 is TGCGCCAGCAGCCAAGGGGGAGTCGGCTACGAGCAGTACTTC.

The V gene is TRBV5-1, the J gene TRBJ2-5; no firm D call. In germline, CDR1 is SGHRS, CDR2 YFSETQ. Trimming took 3 bases from V and 13 from J, leaving 13 bases between them. The CDR3 loop spans 11 amino acids. The CDR3 DNA follows: TGCGCCAGCAGCTCGAACGGAGAACCGTACTTC. Translating it yields CASSSNGEPYF.

V is TRBV6-5 and J is TRBJ2-7, with D maybe TRBD2 (5 bases). Deletions cut 5 bases from V and 2 bases from J, with 16 bases between. The CDR3 runs to 15 residues. Germline CDR1 reads MNHEY; CDR2 reads SVGAGI. The CDR3 is CASSRTGSRTYEQYF. The CDR3 DNA is TGTGCCAGCAGTCGCACGGGGTCCCGGACCTACGAGCAGTACTTC.

In its sample, this clone was seen a few times. The V gene is TRBV28, the J gene TRBJ1-6; 7 nucleotides line up with TRBD1. Germline V lookup: CDR1 MDHEN, CDR2 SYDVKM. CDR3 length: 14 residues. V lost 2 bases and J lost 7; bases outside the gene matches: 2. CDR3 region: CASSLGDSNSPLHF. The CDR3 nucleotides read TGTGCCAGCAGTTTAGGGGACAGCAATTCACCCCTCCACTTT.

V is TRBV30 and J is TRBJ2-1; D is uncertain. This CDR3 is built from 13 residues. Trimming removed 0 bases at V and 5 bases at J, with 8 bases between. CDR1 is GTSNPN, CDR2 SVGIG, per germline (reference sequence). CDR3 coding DNA: TGTGCCTGGAGTGTGGCTACCAACAATGAGCAGTTCTTC. Translating it yields CAWSVATNNEQFF.

The chain combines TRBV14 with TRBJ2-7; the D gene is possibly TRBD2 (6 bases). Germline CDR1 reads SGHDN; CDR2 reads FVKESK. CDR3 length equals 17 residues. With 0 bases removed from V and 3 bases from J, the gap between germline ends came to 18 bases. Written as DNA, the CDR3 is TGTGCCAGCAGCCAAGATTATTTGCAGGGACTTCTCTACGAGCAGTACTTC. Translating gives CASSQDYLQGLLYEQYF.

This chain connects TRBV27 to TRBJ1-6, with 8 bases aligning to TRBD1. The trim removed 5 bases at V and 9 bases at J, leaving 3 bases unmatched. Per germline, CDR1 MNHEY and CDR2 SMNVEV (reference sequence). The CDR3 is made up of 13 amino acids. The CDR3 loop is CASSRTGSSPLHF. The CDR3 nucleotides are TGTGCCAGCAGTCGGACAGGGAGTTCACCCCTCCACTTT.

V usage is TRBV6-5 and J usage is TRBJ1-1; maybe TRBD1 (5 bases). Germline CDR1 reads MNHEY; CDR2 reads SVGAGI. The V end was cut by 2 bases, the J end by 2 bases, with 15 bases between. The CDR3 loop spans 16 amino acids. CDR3 nucleotides: TGTGCCAGCAGTTACAAGTCCACAGGTATTAACACTGAAGCTTTCTTT. This sequence encodes CASSYKSTGINTEAFF.

This chain uses TRBV6-5 with TRBJ2-5; D not resolved. Trimming removed 5 bases from V and 1 base from J, with 11 bases in between. Germline CDR1 and CDR2: MNHEY and SVGAGI. There are 14 residues in the CDR3. The CDR3: CASSKLTIQETQYF. The CDR3, as DNA: TGTGCCAGCAGTAAGCTAACAATCCAAGAGACCCAGTACTTC.

The chain employs TRBV7-6 and TRBJ2-3, with TRBD1 matching 12 bases. The CDR3 has 15 residues. V gave up 5 bases and J gave up 5 bases; unmatched junction bases: 5. Germline values: CDR1 SGHVS, CDR2 FNYEAQ. CDR3 sequence reads: CASSPGQGAGDTQYF. The CDR3 DNA reads as TGTGCCAGCAGCCCGGGACAGGGGGCAGGAGATACGCAGTATTTT. The whole variable domain, filled in from reference TRBV7-6 and TRBJ2-3, reads GAGVSQSPRYKVTKRGQDVALRCDPISGHVSLYWYRQALGQGPEFLTYFNYEAQQDKSGLPNDRFSAERPEGSISTLTIQRTEQRDSAMYRCASSPGQGAGDTQYFGPGTRLTVL.